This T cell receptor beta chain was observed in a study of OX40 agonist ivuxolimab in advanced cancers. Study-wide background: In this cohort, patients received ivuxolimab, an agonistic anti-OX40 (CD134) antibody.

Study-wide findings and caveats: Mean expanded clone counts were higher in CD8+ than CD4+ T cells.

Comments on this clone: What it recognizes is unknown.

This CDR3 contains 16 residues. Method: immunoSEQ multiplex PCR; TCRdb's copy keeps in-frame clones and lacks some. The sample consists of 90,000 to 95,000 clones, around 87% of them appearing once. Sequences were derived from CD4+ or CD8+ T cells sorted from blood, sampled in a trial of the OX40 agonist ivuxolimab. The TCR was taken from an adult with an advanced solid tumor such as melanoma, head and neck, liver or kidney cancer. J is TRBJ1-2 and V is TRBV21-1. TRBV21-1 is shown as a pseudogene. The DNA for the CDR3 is TGTGCCAGCAGCAAAGATTGGGGCGGGGCTAACTATGGCTACACCTTC. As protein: CASSKDWGGANYGYTF.